These T cell receptor beta chains were read from a single sample in a study of shared clonotypes between healthy human individuals. TCRdb's copy holds only in-frame clones and misses some; the assay was immunoSEQ multiplex PCR. The sample holds 2.3 million or so clones, just over 90% seen once. Sequenced input: naive CD4+ T cells from PBMCs. The receptors come from a man aged 18 to 30 in good health. Some clones in this sample may be carry-over from other donors' samples. Both conserved end residues are part of each CDR3. The D gene is left open where the match is weak. Size is stated for part of the rows, as once, few or many counts, or as a class when the clone is expanded.

CDR3	V	J	D	size
CASSEQGASGYTF	TRBV6-4	TRBJ1-2	TRBD1	NA
CASSRGTGPHYEQYF	TRBV11-2	TRBJ2-7	TRBD1	NA
CAWSAPLGPNEKLFF	TRBV30	TRBJ1-4	NA	NA
CAWRDYNGYTF	TRBV30	TRBJ1-2	NA	NA
CASRDSLYVGTEAFF	TRBV6-5	TRBJ1-1	TRBD1	NA
CASSVDGGRDTEAFF	TRBV9	TRBJ1-1	NA	NA
CSVSPDRLYGYTF	TRBV29-1	TRBJ1-2	TRBD1	NA
CAIMVDMNTEAFF	TRBV10-3	TRBJ1-1	NA	NA
CASSPVAGGLTGNTIYF	TRBV18	TRBJ1-3	NA	NA
CASSYLFGGELFF	TRBV6-5	TRBJ2-2	NA	NA
CASSPYGAHTGELFF	TRBV5-1	TRBJ2-2	NA	NA
CASSLRGSSYNEQFF	TRBV7-8	TRBJ2-1	NA	once
CASSQGPVTPTYGYTF	TRBV5-1	TRBJ1-2	NA	once
CASSFTGRAGELFF	TRBV11-3	TRBJ2-2	NA	NA
CASSPGQGRVGANVLTF	TRBV2	TRBJ2-6	TRBD1	NA
CASSRGMNTEAFF	TRBV4-1	TRBJ1-1	NA	NA
CASRRGAANEKLFF	TRBV4-1	TRBJ1-4	NA	NA
CASSRSQPGKEKLFF	TRBV6-5	TRBJ1-4	NA	NA
CASSQGLGLRQTTYGYTF	TRBV4-2	TRBJ1-2	NA	few
CASSPDGSSYEQYF	TRBV18	TRBJ2-7	NA	NA
CASSLARTGVLRVNEQYF	TRBV7-2	TRBJ2-7	TRBD1	NA
CASSLMRGQPQHF	TRBV28	TRBJ1-5	NA	once
CASSSPGTSGYSYNEQFF	TRBV5-1	TRBJ2-1	TRBD2	NA
CASSQAPAGAGETQYF	TRBV5-1	TRBJ2-5	TRBD2	NA
CASNRSYNEQFF	TRBV14	TRBJ2-1	NA	NA
CSVCRGSETQYF	TRBV29-1	TRBJ2-5	NA	once